This TCR beta chain is drawn from a study of blood T cell repertoires in COVID-19. About the research overall: PBMCs, B-cell-depleted T cells, or T cells were the source of the cDNA or gDNA that made up the material.

Donors were grouped by their self-reported clinical history. The CDR3 runs to 13 residues. Deletions cut 3 bases from V and 4 bases from J, with 9 bases between. Looked up from germline, CDR1 is MNHEY and CDR2 is SMNVEV (reference sequence). Profiled with immunoSEQ multiplex PCR; TCRdb holds only in-frame clones, not every one. The profile shows roughly 300,000 clones, roughly nine tenths of them singletons. V usage is TRBV27 and J usage is TRBJ1-2; tentatively, D is TRBD1 (5 bases). The TCR comes from a woman between 25 and 40 years old who had recovered from COVID-19. The sequenced sample consisted of PBMCs or T cells enriched from blood (not recorded which). As DNA, the CDR3 is TGTGCCAGCAGTTTGAAGGGGTCCTATGGCTACACCTTC. It translates to CASSLKGSYGYTF.